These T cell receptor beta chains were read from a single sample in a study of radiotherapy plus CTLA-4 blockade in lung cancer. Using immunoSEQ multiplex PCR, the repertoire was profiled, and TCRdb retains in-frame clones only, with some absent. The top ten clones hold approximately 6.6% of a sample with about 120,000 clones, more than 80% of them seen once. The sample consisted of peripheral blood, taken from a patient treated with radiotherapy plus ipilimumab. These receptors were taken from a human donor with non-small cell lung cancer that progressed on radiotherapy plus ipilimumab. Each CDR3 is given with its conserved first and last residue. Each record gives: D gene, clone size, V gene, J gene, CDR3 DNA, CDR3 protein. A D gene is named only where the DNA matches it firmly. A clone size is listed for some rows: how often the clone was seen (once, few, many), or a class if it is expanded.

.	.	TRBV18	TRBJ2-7	TGTGCCAGCTCACATGCGACGGGTTACGAGCAGTACTTC	CASSHATGYEQYF
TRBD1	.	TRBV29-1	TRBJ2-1	TGCAGCGTTGAACCGGGACAGGGGGCTTATGAGCAGTTCTTC	CSVEPGQGAYEQFF
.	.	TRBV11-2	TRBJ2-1	TGTGCCAGCAGACCACGGGCGGGGCTTTACAATGAGCAGTTCTTC	CASRPRAGLYNEQFF
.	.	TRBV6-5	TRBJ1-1	TGTGCCAGCAGTTACACTAGCCGGAAAGCGAACACTGAAGCTTTCTTT	CASSYTSRKANTEAFF
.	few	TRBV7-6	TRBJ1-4	TGTGCCAGCAGCTTAGTGGCTGGCGATGAAAAACTGTTTTTT	CASSLVAGDEKLFF
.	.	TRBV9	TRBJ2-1	TGTGCCAGCAGCTGGGGGAGGCGGAACGTCTACAATGAGCAGTTCTTC	CASSWGRRNVYNEQFF
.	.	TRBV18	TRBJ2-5	TGTGCCAGCTCAGCGGGGAAAGGGCCACAAGAGACCCAGTACTTC	CASSAGKGPQETQYF
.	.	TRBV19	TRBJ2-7	TGTGCCAGCGGCCGGGGTTACGAGCAGTACTTC	CASGRGYEQYF
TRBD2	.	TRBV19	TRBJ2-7	TGTGCCAGTAGTACAAAAATCATAGCGGGAGGCTTTTACGAGCAGTACTTC	CASSTKIIAGGFYEQYF
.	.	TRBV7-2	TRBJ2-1	TGTGCCAGCAGCCCCGAGGGGAGCTCCTACAATGAGCAGTTCTTC	CASSPEGSSYNEQFF